This TCR beta chain was captured by sequencing in a study of T cell repertoires in cytomegalovirus infection. Across the whole study: Shared public TCR beta signatures pointed to both CMV infection and a matching HLA type. Study outcomes and limitations: Identification of carriers of CMV plus the relevant HLA was performed using cumulative public TCR beta family frequency. Dominating the ex vivo response were TCR beta clonotypes that were CMV-specific and HLA-C-restricted.

CDR3 length: 14 residues. V was cut by 5 bases and J by 1 base, with 11 bases left in between. CDR1 is SQVTM, CDR2 ANQGSEA, per germline. MiXCR, applied by TCRdb to the reads, yields one record per CDR3 protein. The sample gives around 530,000 distinct CDR3 sequences, 26% of which show up once; approximately 13% is in the top ten. This clonotype was found a few times. The antigen is not known. The chain has TRBV29-1 and TRBJ1-4, with D perhaps TRBD1 (5 bases). The source is a human donor in good health (CMV status not recorded). Some clones in this sample may be carry-over from other donors' samples. The sequenced sample consisted of PBMCs. In DNA form, the CDR3 reads TGCAGCGTTAAGCGACAGAGAACTAATGAAAAACTGTTTTTT. Translation gives CSVKRQRTNEKLFF. Together with reference TRBV29-1 and TRBJ1-4, the CDR3 gives the full variable domain: SAVISQKPSRDICQRGTSLTIQCQVDSQVTMMFWYRQQPGQSLTLIATANQGSEATYESGFVIDKFPISRPNLTFSTLTVSNMSPEDSSIYLCSVKRQRTNEKLFFGSGTQLSVL.